These T cell receptor beta chains were read from a single sample in a study of T cell repertoires in cytomegalovirus infection. TCRdb recomputed calls from the reads with MiXCR, one row per CDR3 protein. The profile shows 60,000 to 75,000 distinct CDR3 sequences, more than 3% of them singletons. The sequenced material came from PBMCs. Receptors were obtained from a human donor in good health (CMV status not recorded). Some clones in this sample may be carry-over from other donors' samples. Both conserved end residues are part of each CDR3. Fields, in order: clone size, V gene, J gene, D gene, CDR3 DNA, CDR3 protein. The D gene is left open where the match is weak. Not all rows give a size; the values are once, few, many and, for expanded clones, a class.

many	TRBV7-2	TRBJ1-6	NA	TGTGCCAGCAGCACATTTTCGAGGGGGGGGCTTAATTCACCCCTCCACTTT	CASSTFSRGGLNSPLHF
many	TRBV24-1	TRBJ1-5	TRBD1	TGTGCCACCAGTAGACAGGGGAATCAGCCCCAGCATTTT	CATSRQGNQPQHF
many	TRBV7-8	TRBJ1-2	TRBD1	TGTGCCAGCAGCTCTTTGACAGGGGGAGGGGGCTACACCTTC	CASSSLTGGGGYTF
many	TRBV10-3	TRBJ2-5	NA	TGTGCCATCAGTGAAAAAGAGACCCAGTACTTC	CAISEKETQYF
many	TRBV7-2	TRBJ1-5	TRBD1	TGTGCCAGCAGCCGCGGGACAGCGAATCAGCCCCAGCATTTT	CASSRGTANQPQHF
many	TRBV7-2	TRBJ2-3	NA	TGTGCCAGCAGCTGGGGAGGGGGGGCTGCCACAGATACGCAGTATTTT	CASSWGGGAATDTQYF
many	TRBV12-3/TRBV12-4	TRBJ1-6	NA	TGTGCCAGCAGTTCCGGACATAATTCACCCCTCCACTTT	CASSSGHNSPLHF
many	TRBV2	TRBJ1-1	NA	TGTGCCAGCAGTAGCCCTGGCGGCAGCATGAACACTGAAGCTTTCTTT	CASSSPGGSMNTEAFF
many	TRBV7-2	TRBJ2-7	NA	TGTGCCAGCAGCTTAGTTTCAGGGTCGAGCTCCTACGAGCAGTACTTC	CASSLVSGSSSYEQYF
many	TRBV18	TRBJ1-1	NA	TGTGCCAGCTCACCACTGGGCAGGGGGAACACTGAAGCTTTCTTT	CASSPLGRGNTEAFF
many	TRBV6-2/TRBV6-3	TRBJ2-1	NA	TGTGCCAGCAGTTACTTCAGCGGGTACAATGAGCAGTTCTTC	CASSYFSGYNEQFF
many	TRBV12-3/TRBV12-4	TRBJ1-5	NA	TGTGCCAGCAGTTCGTGGGGTATGGCCCAGGGACAGCCCCAGCATTTT	CASSSWGMAQGQPQHF
few	TRBV6-2/TRBV6-3	TRBJ2-1	TRBD2	TGTGCCAGCAGTTACACTAGCGGGAGGAATGAGCAGTTCTTC	CASSYTSGRNEQFF
NA	TRBV6-1	TRBJ2-7	TRBD2	TGTGCCAGCACTCCCCAAGGGGGACATAGTAGCGGGAGAATCCACGAGCAGTACTTC	CASTPQGGHSSGRIHEQYF
many	TRBV20-1	TRBJ2-7	NA	TGCAGTGCTAGAGATGGGTCCCCTGCCTACGAGCAGTACTTC	CSARDGSPAYEQYF
many	TRBV7-2	TRBJ2-7	NA	TGTGCCAGCAGCTTAGTCGCCGAAGTTAACTACGAGCAGTACTTC	CASSLVAEVNYEQYF
many	TRBV7-8	TRBJ2-3	NA	TGTGCCAGCAGCTTATCTAGATTTCTCACAGATACGCAGTATTTT	CASSLSRFLTDTQYF
many	TRBV7-2	TRBJ2-1	NA	TGTGCCAGCAGCCCCGGGGCGAACAATGAGCAGTTCTTC	CASSPGANNEQFF
many	TRBV7-2	TRBJ2-1	NA	TGTGCCAGCCGGGACCCCTCCAATGAGCAGTTCTTC	CASRDPSNEQFF
many	TRBV7-8	TRBJ1-5	TRBD1	TGTGCCAGCAGCTTAGACCCGGGACAGAGCTATAGCAATCAGCCCCAGCATTTT	CASSLDPGQSYSNQPQHF
many	TRBV7-2	TRBJ2-7	TRBD2	TGTGCCAGCAGCATGGGACTAGCGGTCGAGCAGTACTTC	CASSMGLAVEQYF
many	TRBV19	TRBJ1-2	NA	TGTGCCAGTAGTATAAGCCTCGGCGGCTACACCTTC	CASSISLGGYTF
many	TRBV29-1	TRBJ1-1	TRBD1	TGCAGCGTTGGGGTGACAGGGATGGCTTTCTTT	CSVGVTGMAFF
many	TRBV7-8	TRBJ2-7	TRBD1	TGTGCCAGCAGCTTAGGGGACAGGGGCTTCGAGCAGTACTTC	CASSLGDRGFEQYF